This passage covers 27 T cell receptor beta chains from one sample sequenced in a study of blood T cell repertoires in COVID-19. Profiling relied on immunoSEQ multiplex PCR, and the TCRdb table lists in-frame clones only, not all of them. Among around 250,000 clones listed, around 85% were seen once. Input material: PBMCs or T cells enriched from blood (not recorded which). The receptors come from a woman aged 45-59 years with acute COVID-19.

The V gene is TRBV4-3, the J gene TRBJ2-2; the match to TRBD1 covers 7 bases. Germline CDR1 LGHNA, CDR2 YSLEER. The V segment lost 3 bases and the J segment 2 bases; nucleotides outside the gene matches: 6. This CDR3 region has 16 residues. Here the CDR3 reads CASSQLRQGNTGELFF. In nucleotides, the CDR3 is TGCGCCAGCAGCCAGCTTAGACAGGGAAACACCGGGGAGCTGTTTTTT.

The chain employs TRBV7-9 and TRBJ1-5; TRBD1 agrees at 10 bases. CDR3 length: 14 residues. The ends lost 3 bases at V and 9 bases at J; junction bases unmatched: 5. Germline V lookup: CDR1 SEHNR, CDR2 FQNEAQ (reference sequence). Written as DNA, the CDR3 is TGTGCCAGCAGCTTTGGGGACAGGGGTGGGCCCCAGCATTTT. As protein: CASSFGDRGGPQHF.

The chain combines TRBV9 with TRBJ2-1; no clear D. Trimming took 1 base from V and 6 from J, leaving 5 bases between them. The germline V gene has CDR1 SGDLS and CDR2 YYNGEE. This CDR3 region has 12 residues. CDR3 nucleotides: TGTGCCAGCAGCGTAAACGGCAATGAGCAGTTCTTC. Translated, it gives CASSVNGNEQFF.

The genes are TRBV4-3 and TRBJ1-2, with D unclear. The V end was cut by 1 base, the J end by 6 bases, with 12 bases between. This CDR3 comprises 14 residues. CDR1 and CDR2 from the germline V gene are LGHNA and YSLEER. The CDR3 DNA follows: TGCGCCAGCAGCCAAGGTCACCTCCAGGATGGCTACACCTTC. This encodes CASSQGHLQDGYTF.

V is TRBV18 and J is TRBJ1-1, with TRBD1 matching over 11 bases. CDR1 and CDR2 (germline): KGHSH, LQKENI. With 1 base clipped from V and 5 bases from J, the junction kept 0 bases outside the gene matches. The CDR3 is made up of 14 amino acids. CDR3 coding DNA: TGTGCCAGCTCACCACGGGACAGGGGGACTGAAGCTTTCTTT. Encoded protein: CASSPRDRGTEAFF.

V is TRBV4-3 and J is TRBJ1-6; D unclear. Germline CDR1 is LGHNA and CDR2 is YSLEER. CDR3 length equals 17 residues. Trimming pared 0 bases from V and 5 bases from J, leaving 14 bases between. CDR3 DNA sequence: TGCGCCAGCAGCCAAGATTGGTTAACAGCCGATAATTCACCCCTCCACTTT. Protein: CASSQDWLTADNSPLHF.

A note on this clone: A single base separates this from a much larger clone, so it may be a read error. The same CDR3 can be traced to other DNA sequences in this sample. CDR3 nucleotides: TGTGCCAGCAGCGTAGAAGGGGTCGGCGGCTACACCTTC. This gives the protein CASSVEGVGGYTF. The chain couples TRBV9 to TRBJ1-2; D possibly corresponds to TRBD1 (5 bases). V lost 0 bases and J 8 bases, leaving 11 bases between the germline ends. Germline loops: CDR1 SGDLS, CDR2 YYNGEE. The CDR3 has 13 residues.

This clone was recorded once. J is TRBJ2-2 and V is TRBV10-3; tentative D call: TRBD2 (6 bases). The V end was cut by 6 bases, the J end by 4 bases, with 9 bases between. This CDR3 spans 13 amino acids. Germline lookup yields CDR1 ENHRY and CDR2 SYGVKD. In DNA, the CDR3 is TGTGCCATCAGGAGGGACTTCACCGGGGAGCTGTTTTTT. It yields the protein CAIRRDFTGELFF.

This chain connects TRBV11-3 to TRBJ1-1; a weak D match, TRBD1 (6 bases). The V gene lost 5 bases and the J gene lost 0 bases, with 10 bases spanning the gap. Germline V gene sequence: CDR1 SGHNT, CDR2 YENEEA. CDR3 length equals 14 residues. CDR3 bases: TGTGCCAGCAGCCAGGGGCGGATGAACACTGAAGCTTTCTTT. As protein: CASSQGRMNTEAFF. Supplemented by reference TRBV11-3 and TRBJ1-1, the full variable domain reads EAGVVQSPRYKIIEKKQPVAFWCNPISGHNTLYWYLQNLGQGPELLIRYENEEAVDDSQLPKDRFSAERLKGVDSTLKIQPAELGDSAVYLCASSQGRMNTEAFFGQGTRLTVV.

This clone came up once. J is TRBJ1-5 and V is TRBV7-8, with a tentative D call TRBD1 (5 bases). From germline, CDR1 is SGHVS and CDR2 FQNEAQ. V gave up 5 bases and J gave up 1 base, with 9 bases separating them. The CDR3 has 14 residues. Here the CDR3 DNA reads TGTGCCAGCAGCCCAGACAGCAGCAATCAGCCCCAGCATTTT. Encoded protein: CASSPDSSNQPQHF.

CDR3 sequence (DNA): TGTGCCAGCAGTGAAGGGGGCAGGGCTGGCAATCAGCCCCAGCATTTT. Protein product: CASSEGGRAGNQPQHF. The chain carries TRBV2 and TRBJ1-5; the D gene is possibly TRBD1 (5 bases). V dropped 1 base and J dropped 2 bases, with 12 bases sitting between them. This CDR3 is built from 16 residues. The V gene's germline CDR1 is SNHLY and CDR2 FYNNEI.

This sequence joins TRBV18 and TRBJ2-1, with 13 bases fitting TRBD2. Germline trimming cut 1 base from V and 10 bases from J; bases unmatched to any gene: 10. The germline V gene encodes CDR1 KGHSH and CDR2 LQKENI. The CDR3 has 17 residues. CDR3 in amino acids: CASSPLAGTSGASEQFF. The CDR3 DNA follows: TGTGCCAGCTCACCACTTGCCGGGACTAGCGGGGCCTCCGAGCAGTTCTTC.

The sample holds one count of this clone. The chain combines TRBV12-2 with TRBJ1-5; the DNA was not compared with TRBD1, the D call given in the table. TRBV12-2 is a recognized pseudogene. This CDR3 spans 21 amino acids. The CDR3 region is CASRLDQVPGTESFSNQPQHF. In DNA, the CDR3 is TGTGCAAGTCGCCTAGACCAAGTCCCGGGGACAGAGAGTTTTAGCAATCAGCCCCAGCATTTT.

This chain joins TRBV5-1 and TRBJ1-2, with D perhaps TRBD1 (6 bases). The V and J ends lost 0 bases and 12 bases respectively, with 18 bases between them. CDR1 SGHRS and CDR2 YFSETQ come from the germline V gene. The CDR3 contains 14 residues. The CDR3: CASSLGQVGYEDTF. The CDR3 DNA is TGCGCCAGCAGCTTGGGACAGGTGGGCTATGAGGACACCTTC.

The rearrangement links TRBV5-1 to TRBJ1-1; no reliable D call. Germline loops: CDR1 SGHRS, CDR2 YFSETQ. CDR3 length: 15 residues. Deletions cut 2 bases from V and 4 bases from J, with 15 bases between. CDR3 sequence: CASSFGPGFVTEAFF. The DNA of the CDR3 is TGCGCCAGCAGCTTCGGCCCGGGGTTTGTCACTGAAGCTTTCTTT.

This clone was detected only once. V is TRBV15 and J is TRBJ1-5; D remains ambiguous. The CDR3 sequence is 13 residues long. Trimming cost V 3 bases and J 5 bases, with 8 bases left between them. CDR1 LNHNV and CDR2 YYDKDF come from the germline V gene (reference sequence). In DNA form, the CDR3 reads TGTGCCACCAGCAGCGCGAGTTATCAGCCCCAGCATTTT. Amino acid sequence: CATSSASYQPQHF.

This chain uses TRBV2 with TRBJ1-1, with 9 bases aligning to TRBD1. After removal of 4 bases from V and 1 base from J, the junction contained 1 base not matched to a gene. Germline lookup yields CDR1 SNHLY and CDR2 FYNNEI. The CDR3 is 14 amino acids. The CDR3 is CASSAQGANTEAFF. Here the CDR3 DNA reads TGTGCCAGCAGTGCACAGGGGGCGAACACTGAAGCTTTCTTT.

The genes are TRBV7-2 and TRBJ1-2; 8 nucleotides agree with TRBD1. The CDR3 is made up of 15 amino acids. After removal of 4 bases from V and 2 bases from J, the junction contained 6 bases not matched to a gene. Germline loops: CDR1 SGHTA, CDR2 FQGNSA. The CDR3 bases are TGTGCCAGCAGCTACAAGCGACAGGGGAACTATGGCTACACCTTC. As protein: CASSYKRQGNYGYTF. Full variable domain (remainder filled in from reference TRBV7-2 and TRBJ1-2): GAGVSQSPSNKVTEKGKDVELRCDPISGHTALYWYRQSLGQGLEFLIYFQGNSAPDKSGLPSDRFSAERTGGSVSTLTIQRTQQEDSAVYLCASSYKRQGNYGYTFGSGTRLTVV.

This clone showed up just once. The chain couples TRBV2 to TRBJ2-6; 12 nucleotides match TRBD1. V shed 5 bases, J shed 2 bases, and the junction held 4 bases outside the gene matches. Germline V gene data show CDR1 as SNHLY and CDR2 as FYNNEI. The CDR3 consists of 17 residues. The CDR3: CASSPGQGAAGANVLTF. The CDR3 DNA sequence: TGTGCCAGCAGTCCGGGACAGGGGGCGGCTGGGGCCAACGTCCTGACTTTC.

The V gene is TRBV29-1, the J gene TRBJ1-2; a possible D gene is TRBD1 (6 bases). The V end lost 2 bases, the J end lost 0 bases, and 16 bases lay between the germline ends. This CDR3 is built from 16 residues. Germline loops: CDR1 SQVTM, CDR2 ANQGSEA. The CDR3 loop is CSVEPPRDKTNYGYTF. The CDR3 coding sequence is TGCAGCGTTGAACCTCCTCGGGACAAAACTAACTATGGCTACACCTTC.

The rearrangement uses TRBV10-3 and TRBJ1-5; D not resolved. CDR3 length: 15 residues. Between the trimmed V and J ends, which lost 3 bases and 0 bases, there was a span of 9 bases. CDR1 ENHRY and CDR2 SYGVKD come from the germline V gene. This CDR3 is CAISDRLYSNQPQHF. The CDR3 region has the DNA TGTGCCATCAGTGACCGACTTTATAGCAATCAGCCCCAGCATTTT.

This chain's CDR3 is CAWSVGGPAYGYTF. DNA of the CDR3: TGTGCCTGGAGTGTAGGCGGGCCAGCCTATGGCTACACCTTC. V and J are TRBV30 and TRBJ1-2; D is ambiguous. Germline V gene data show CDR1 as GTSNPN and CDR2 as SVGIG (reference sequence). V was clipped by 0 bases and J by 4 bases, with 12 bases between them. This CDR3 comprises 14 residues.

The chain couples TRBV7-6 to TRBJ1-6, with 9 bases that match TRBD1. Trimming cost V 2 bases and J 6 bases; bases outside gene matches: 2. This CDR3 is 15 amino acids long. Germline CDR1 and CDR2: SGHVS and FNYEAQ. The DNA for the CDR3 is TGTGCCAGCAGCTTACTGGGACAGGGTAATTCACCCCTCCACTTT. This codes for CASSLLGQGNSPLHF.

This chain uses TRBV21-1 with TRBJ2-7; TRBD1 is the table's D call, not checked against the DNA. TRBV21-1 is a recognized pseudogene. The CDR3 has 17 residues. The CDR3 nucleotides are TGTGCCAGCAGCAACTGCTGGGACAGGGAAAACCCCTACGAGCAGTACTTC. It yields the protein CASSNCWDRENPYEQYF.

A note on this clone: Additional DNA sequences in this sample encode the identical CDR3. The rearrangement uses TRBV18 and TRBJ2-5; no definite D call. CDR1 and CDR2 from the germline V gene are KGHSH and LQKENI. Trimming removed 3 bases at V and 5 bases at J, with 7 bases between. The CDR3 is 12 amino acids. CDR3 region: CASSPVQETQYF. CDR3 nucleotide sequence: TGTGCCAGCTCACCGGTACAGGAGACCCAGTACTTC.

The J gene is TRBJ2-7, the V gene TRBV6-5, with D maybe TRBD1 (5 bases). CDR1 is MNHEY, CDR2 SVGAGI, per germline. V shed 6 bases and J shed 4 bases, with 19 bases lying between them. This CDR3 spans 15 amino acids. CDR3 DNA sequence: TGTGCCAGCAGCCTGTCTCGATGGGGCGAGTACGAGCAGTACTTC. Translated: CASSLSRWGEYEQYF.

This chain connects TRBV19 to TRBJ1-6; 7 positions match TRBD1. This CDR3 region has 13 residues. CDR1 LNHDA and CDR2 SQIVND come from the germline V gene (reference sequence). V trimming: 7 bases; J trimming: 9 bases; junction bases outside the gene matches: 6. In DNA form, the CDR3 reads TGTGCCAGTAATACAGGGGCCGGTTCACCCCTCCACTTT. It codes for CASNTGAGSPLHF.